Listed here is a single T cell receptor beta chain. The sample comes from a study of T cells in women clearing cervical HPV infection. Overall study: Cases were women with histologically confirmed HPV16-related CIN3 or worse, including a couple of invasive cancers.

MY09/MY11 PCR detected cervical HPV DNA; dot-blot assigned genotypes. immunoSEQ multiplex PCR used an average of around 1,200 ng genomic DNA. Only in-frame clones appear in the TCRdb table, and some are missing; sequencing was by immunoSEQ multiplex PCR. Seen in this sample are approximately 24,000 clones; the ten most common clones hold 5.4%. This sequence was found in a woman between 18 and 70 years old with a cervical HPV16 infection that either progressed to CIN3+ or cleared (not recorded which). The specimen was blood buffy coat.

CDR3 region: CASSGTSGSVNCEQYF. The DNA read from the CDR3 is TGTGCCAGCAGTGGGACTAGCGGGAGTGTGAATTGCGAG. This chain connects TRBV6-4 to TRBJ2-7; 13 bases match TRBD2. The read falls 3 residues short of the CDR3 end, and the missing part is taken from the germline J gene. This CDR3 has 16 residues. J was trimmed by 6 bases and V by 4 bases; bases with no gene match: 9. CDR1 and CDR2 from the germline V gene are MRHNA and SNTAGT.